This TCR beta chain was captured in a study of blood T cell repertoires in COVID-19. For the study at large: PBMCs, B-cell-depleted T cells, or T cells provided the cDNA or gDNA that made up the material.

This CDR3 region has 17 residues. J was trimmed by 1 base and V by 4 bases; bases with no gene match: 8. Per the germline V gene, CDR1 is LGHDT and CDR2 is YNNKEL (reference sequence). Original processing notes: Amplification of reference gene primers was used by the study to estimate nucleated cell counts. Profiling relied on immunoSEQ multiplex PCR, and the TCRdb table lists in-frame clones only, not all of them. V and J calls and clone size are copied from that table; D and trimming were computed from the DNA. Among more than 250,000 clones listed, 70% to 90% were seen once. The chain couples TRBV3-1 (or the pseudogene TRBV3-2) to TRBJ2-1; 9 bases align to TRBD2. The receptor was isolated from a man aged 55 to 69 who had recovered from COVID-19. Source material: peripheral blood. In nucleotides, the CDR3 is TGTGCCAGCAGCCCCGAGGCTAGCGGGGCGTCCTACAATGAGCAGTTCTTC. Its translation is CASSPEASGASYNEQFF.